The rows below give T cell receptor beta chains drawn from one sample of a study of shared clonotypes between healthy human individuals. This table comes from immunoSEQ multiplex PCR, and its TCRdb copy is limited to in-frame clones, with some not included. The table includes under 600,000 clones, around 78% detected once. The material sequenced was PBMCs. These receptors came from a woman aged 40 to 49 in good health. Some clones in this sample may be carry-over from other donors' samples. Each CDR3 is given with its conserved first and last residue. A D gene is named only where the DNA matches it firmly. Size is omitted from some rows. Given values are once, few, many or a class for expanded clones.

D: .; J: TRBJ1-1; V: TRBV28; size: .; DNA: TGTGCCATAGGACAGATGAACACTGAAGCTTTCTTT; CDR3: CAIGQMNTEAFF
D: .; J: TRBJ1-2; V: TRBV7-9; size: .; DNA: TGTGCCAGCTCCCCTCGGGTTGATGTCTATGGCTACACCTTC; CDR3: CASSPRVDVYGYTF
D: TRBD1; J: TRBJ1-2; V: TRBV2; size: .; DNA: TGTGCCAACCACCAACAGGGGCTTTACACCTTC; CDR3: CANHQQGLYTF
D: TRBD2; J: TRBJ2-5; V: TRBV2; size: .; DNA: TGTGCCACCACCGGGACTAGCCTAAAAGAGACCCAGTACTTC; CDR3: CATTGTSLKETQYF
D: .; J: TRBJ2-2; V: TRBV18; size: .; DNA: TGTGCCAGCTCACCCGATAGCGGGAACACCGGGGAGCTGTTTTTT; CDR3: CASSPDSGNTGELFF
D: .; J: TRBJ1-2; V: TRBV9; size: .; DNA: TGTGCCAGCAGCGTAGCTGGGGACAACTATGGCTACACCTTC; CDR3: CASSVAGDNYGYTF
D: TRBD1; J: TRBJ2-1; V: TRBV15; size: once; DNA: TGTGCCACCAGCAGATGGACAGGGTTGTACAATGAGCAGTTCTTC; CDR3: CATSRWTGLYNEQFF
D: TRBD2; J: TRBJ2-4; V: TRBV4-3; size: .; DNA: TGCGCCAGCAGCCAAGAAGGTAGACTAGCGGGAAGTATCGTATCGAACATTCAGTACTTC; CDR3: CASSQEGRLAGSIVSNIQYF
D: TRBD2; J: TRBJ2-1; V: TRBV29-1; size: .; DNA: TGCAGCGTCACCCTAGCGGGAGGGCCGGACAATGAGCAGTTCTTC; CDR3: CSVTLAGGPDNEQFF
D: TRBD2; J: TRBJ2-5; V: TRBV7-2; size: .; DNA: TGTGCCAGCAGCTTCCTAGCGGGAGTGGAAGAGACCCAGTACTTC; CDR3: CASSFLAGVEETQYF
D: TRBD2; J: TRBJ2-2; V: TRBV6-4; size: few; DNA: TGTGCCAGCAAGTCCGGGACTAGCGAGACCGGGGAGCTGTTTTTT; CDR3: CASKSGTSETGELFF
D: TRBD1; J: TRBJ2-1; V: TRBV5-4; size: many; DNA: TGTGCCAGCAGCTTGGGGACAGGGATCGATGAGCAGTTCTTC; CDR3: CASSLGTGIDEQFF
D: .; J: TRBJ2-2; V: TRBV6-5; size: .; DNA: TGTGCCAGCAGCCCGAGGGGGGGCCGAGCCGGGGAGCTGTTTTTT; CDR3: CASSPRGGRAGELFF
D: .; J: TRBJ2-5; V: TRBV27; size: .; DNA: TGTGCCAGCAGTTTAGTGGACAGAGGAGAGACCCAGTACTTC; CDR3: CASSLVDRGETQYF
D: .; J: TRBJ2-7; V: TRBV9; size: once; DNA: TGTGCCAGCAGCGTAGGTGTCGGGAGTCTGTACGAGCAGTACTTC; CDR3: CASSVGVGSLYEQYF
D: TRBD2; J: TRBJ2-3; V: TRBV5-6; size: many; DNA: TGTGCCAGCAGCCGTAGCGGGTCTAGCACAGATACGCAGTATTTT; CDR3: CASSRSGSSTDTQYF